A single sample is the source of the 10 T cell receptor beta chains below, sequenced in a study of T cell responses to AZD1222 COVID-19 vaccine. Here immunoSEQ multiplex PCR was the method, and the copy in TCRdb shows in-frame clones only, minus some. The repertoire holds roughly 140,000 clones, 90% to 95% seen once, with about 1.6% in the top ten. Source: peripheral blood, taken 28 days after the second AZD1222 dose. These receptors came from an adult who received the AZD1222 COVID-19 vaccine.

The genes are TRBV5-4 and TRBJ2-4; 10 nucleotides agree with TRBD2. The CDR3 is 17 residues long. Germline V gene data show CDR1 as SGHNT and CDR2 as YYREEE (reference sequence). Germline trimming cut 0 bases from V and 1 base from J; bases unmatched to any gene: 4. The CDR3 reads CASSLASGSGAKNIQYF. The CDR3 DNA is TGTGCCAGCAGCTTGGCTAGCGGGAGTGGGGCCAAAAACATTCAGTACTTC.

V gene TRBV19 combines with J gene TRBJ2-7; D is uncertain. V lost 6 bases and J lost 1, with 10 bases in between. CDR1 is LNHDA and CDR2 is SQIVND in the germline V gene (reference sequence). This CDR3 has 13 residues. The CDR3 DNA follows: TGTGCCAGTAGCGCCGGGCTGTCCTACGAGCAGTACTTC. Translation gives CASSAGLSYEQYF.

The chain links TRBV1 to TRBJ2-4; the table calls TRBD2, which could not be checked here. TRBV1 is a listed pseudogene. This CDR3 contains 18 residues. The CDR3 nucleotides read TGCACCAGCAGCCAAGATTGGCGGGGGGGCCGGGGCAAAAACATTCAGTACTTC. Residues: CTSSQDWRGGRGKNIQYF.

The count of this clone is one. The rearrangement uses TRBV9 and TRBJ2-3; TRBD2 matches at 7 bases. The CDR3 length is 16 residues. Per germline, CDR1 SGDLS and CDR2 YYNGEE. V trimming: 1 base; J trimming: 5 bases; junction bases outside the gene matches: 10. Here the CDR3 reads CASSVKAQRGKDTQYF. The DNA for the CDR3 is TGTGCCAGCAGCGTAAAGGCCCAGCGGGGCAAAGATACGCAGTATTTT.

This chain uses TRBV27 with TRBJ1-4, with 10 bases lining up with TRBD1. V lost 6 bases and J lost 7; bases outside the gene matches: 23. The CDR3 spans 20 residues. The germline V gene encodes CDR1 MNHEY and CDR2 SMNVEV (reference sequence). The CDR3, as DNA: TGTGCCAGCAGCAAATGGATAAATGCGGGACAGGGGATTGTTGGTGAAAAACTGTTTTTT. It yields the protein CASSKWINAGQGIVGEKLFF.

The chain employs TRBV28 and TRBJ2-7; D unclear. The CDR3 is 11 amino acids. The ends were cut back, 3 bases at V and 4 bases at J, with 4 bases in the middle. Looked up from germline, CDR1 is MDHEN and CDR2 is SYDVKM. The CDR3 DNA is TGTGCCAGCAGTTTCACTTACGAGCAGTACTTC. Translating it yields CASSFTYEQYF.

J is TRBJ1-1 and V is TRBV7-9; D is uncertain. Germline V gene sequence: CDR1 SEHNR, CDR2 FQNEAQ (reference sequence). V was pared by 5 bases and J by 10 bases, with 11 bases between. The CDR3 is 11 amino acids. DNA of the CDR3: TGTGCCAGCAGCCACCCTCCCGGAGCTTTCTTT. Residues: CASSHPPGAFF.

CDR3 nucleotide sequence: TGTGCCACCAGTGATTTAAGAGGGTGGGCTTTCTTT. Residues: CATSDLRGWAFF. The chain has TRBV24-1 and TRBJ1-1, with D unresolved. CDR1 is KGHDR, CDR2 SFDVKD, per germline. V lost 1 base to trimming and J lost 11 bases, with 10 bases between them. The CDR3 contains 12 residues.

The chain links TRBV11-2 to TRBJ1-5, with D unresolved. CDR3 length: 14 amino acids. Germline CDR1 and CDR2: SGHAT and FQNNGV. V shed 1 base and J shed 7 bases, with 11 bases lying between them. CDR3 in DNA: TGTGCCAGCAGCTTAGGAAGCATGAGGCAGCCCCAGCATTTT. It encodes CASSLGSMRQPQHF.

This chain joins TRBV5-1 and TRBJ1-1; 9 bases match TRBD1. J gave up 5 bases and V 4 bases, and 6 bases lay outside the gene matches. The CDR3 contains 14 residues. Germline CDR1 reads SGHRS; CDR2 reads YFSETQ. CDR3 sequence (DNA): TGCGCCAGCAGCAGCCGACAGGGGGGTACTGAAGCTTTCTTT. This sequence encodes CASSSRQGGTEAFF. The full variable domain, in which reference TRBV5-1 and TRBJ1-1 provide the parts outside the CDR3, is KAGVTQTPRYLIKTRGQQVTLSCSPISGHRSVSWYQQTPGQGLQFLFEYFSETQRNKGNFPGRFSGRQFSNSRSEMNVSTLELGDSALYLCASSSRQGGTEAFFGQGTRLTVV.